This TCR beta chain was captured by sequencing in a study of blood T cell repertoires in COVID-19 (dated by TCRdb to the early 2020s). Some background on the complete study: Samples covering the acute and convalescent phases of COVID-19 were provided by collaborators in the United States, Italy and Spain. The material from the prospective study consisted of cDNA or gDNA derived from T cells, B-cell-depleted T cells, or PBMCs. Subjects who had been exposed to COVID-19, were actively infected with it, or had recovered from it provided the deeply sampled blood TCRbeta repertoires that made up the dataset. The repertoires were released in a freely available public database intended as a resource for research on the immune response to SARS-CoV-2. The samples were drawn from the first 160 participants of the ongoing ImmuneRACE study and from some 1,300 subjects provided by 6 global collaborators. A de-identified subject ID, COVID-19 status, age in years and sex were almost always included in the sample metadata. Where available, HLA class I and class II types were obtained from metadata supplied by the sample provider rather than from assay-based typing.

In Seattle, one collaborating source enrolled patients while the infection was active and tracked those patients longitudinally over the course of disease. Whole blood was collected in K2EDTA tubes by collaborating institutions according to the institutions' own protocols. For TCRbeta analysis, collaborators shipped samples in one of three forms: frozen whole blood, isolated PBMCs, or DNA extracted from either of those sample types. The investigation overall reported the following: How much clinical and demographic metadata was included differed by source and by participant, and the metadata was provided uncurated.

Worth noting for this clone: Its specific antigen is unknown. No much larger clonotype is one base removed from it; base qualities were not supplied.

TCRbeta CDR3 regions were amplified from genomic DNA by means of the immunoSEQ Assay, a bias-controlled multiplex PCR. From the authors' description of their analysis: Nucleated cell counts per sample were estimated from amplification of reference gene primers within the assay. To quantify the absolute abundance of each unique TCRbeta CDR3 rearrangement, sequence reads were collapsed and filtered. For each sample, productive Simpson clonality was calculated as the square root of Simpson's diversity index over productive rearrangements. The immuneACCESS repertoire file appears here via TCRdb, limited to in-frame rearrangements. These files lack a portion of the clones; in checked studies, under half of the deficit traces to unresolved V genes, and the cause of the others is not known. V, J and clone size are those of that table, while D and trimming were read from the DNA. This sample is represented by about 290,000 clones; about 90% of them were singletons. The ten largest clones represent roughly 11% of the sample.

This TCR derives from a woman aged 25-40 years with COVID-19, enrolled during active disease. Sequenced: peripheral blood.

The base sequence is TGCGCCAGCCTCCAAAACTCGCGCACAGATACGCAGTATTTT. Translated, this is CASLQNSRTDTQYF. This chain is built from TRBV5-1 and TRBJ2-3; too little of a D gene remains to name it. Per the germline V gene, SGHRS is the CDR1 and YFSETQ is the CDR2. V loses 7 bases of germline sequence and J loses 1 base, and the interval between the two ends is 13 bases. The CDR3 covers 14 residues, taking in both the cysteine and the phenylalanine. Only the CDR3 DNA stays, 42 bases, in frame from base 1.